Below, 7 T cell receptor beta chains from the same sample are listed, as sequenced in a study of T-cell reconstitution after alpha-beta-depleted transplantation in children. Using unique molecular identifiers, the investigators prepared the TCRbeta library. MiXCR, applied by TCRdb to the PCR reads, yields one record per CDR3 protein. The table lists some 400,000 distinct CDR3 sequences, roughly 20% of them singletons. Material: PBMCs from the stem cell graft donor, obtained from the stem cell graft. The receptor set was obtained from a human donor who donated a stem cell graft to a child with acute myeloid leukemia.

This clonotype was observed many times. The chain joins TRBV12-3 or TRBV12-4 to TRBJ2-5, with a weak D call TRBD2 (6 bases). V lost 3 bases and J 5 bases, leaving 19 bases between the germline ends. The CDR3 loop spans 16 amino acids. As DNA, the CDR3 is TGTGCCAGCAGTTTTAGTGGGAGGACTGCTGGGGAGACCCAGTACTTC. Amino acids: CASSFSGRTAGETQYF.

The CDR3: CSGGLAGRNEQFF. The CDR3 coding sequence is TGCAGTGGTGGGCTAGCGGGGCGGAATGAGCAGTTCTTC. This chain uses TRBV20-1 with TRBJ2-1, with 9 bases aligning to TRBD2. Unmatched junction bases numbered 8, after V lost 7 bases and J lost 7 bases. The CDR3 totals 13 residues. Germline V gives CDR1 DFQATT, CDR2 SNEGSKA (reference sequence).

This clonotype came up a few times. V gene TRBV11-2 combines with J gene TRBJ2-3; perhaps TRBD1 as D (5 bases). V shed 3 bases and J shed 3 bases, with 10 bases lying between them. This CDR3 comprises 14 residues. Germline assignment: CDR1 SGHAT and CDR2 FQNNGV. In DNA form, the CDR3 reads TGTGCCAGCAGCTTCAGGGAAGGAACAGATACGCAGTATTTT. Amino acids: CASSFREGTDTQYF.

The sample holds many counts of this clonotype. The CDR3: CSAATGTYNSPLHF. CDR3 sequence (DNA): TGCAGCGCTGCAACAGGCACTTATAATTCACCCCTCCACTTT. This chain uses TRBV29-1 with TRBJ1-6; TRBD1 might be the D (5 bases). CDR1 and CDR2 (germline): SQVTM, ANQGSEA. The CDR3 sequence is 14 residues long. V was pared by 7 bases and J by 4 bases, with 14 bases between.

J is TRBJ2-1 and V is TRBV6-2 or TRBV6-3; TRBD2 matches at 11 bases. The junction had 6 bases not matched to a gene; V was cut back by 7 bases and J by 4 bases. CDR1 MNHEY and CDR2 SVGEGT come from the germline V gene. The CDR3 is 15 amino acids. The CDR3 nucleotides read TGTGCCAGCAATAAACTAGCGGGGGATTACAATGAGCAGTTCTTC. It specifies CASNKLAGDYNEQFF.

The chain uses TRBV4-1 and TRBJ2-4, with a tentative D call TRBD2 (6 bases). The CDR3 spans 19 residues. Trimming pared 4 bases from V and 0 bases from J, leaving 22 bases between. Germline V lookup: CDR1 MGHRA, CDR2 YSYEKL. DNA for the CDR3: TGCGCCAGCAGCCCCGGGAGTGATACGCCCCTATTAGCCAAAAACATTCAGTACTTC. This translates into CASSPGSDTPLLAKNIQYF.

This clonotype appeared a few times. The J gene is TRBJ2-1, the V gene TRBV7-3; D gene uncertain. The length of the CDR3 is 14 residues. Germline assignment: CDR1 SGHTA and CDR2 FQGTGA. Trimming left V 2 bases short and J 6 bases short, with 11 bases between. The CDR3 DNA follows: TGTGCCAGCAGCTTAGGCCTAGGAAGCAATGAGCAGTTCTTC. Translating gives CASSLGLGSNEQFF.